The 17 T cell receptor beta chains below come from one sample, sequenced in a study of blood T cell repertoires in COVID-19. Produced via immunoSEQ multiplex PCR; TCRdb's table is partial and in-frame only. The sample lists some 200,000 clones; about three quarters were seen once. Sequencing used peripheral blood. These receptor sequences come from a woman in her seventies with acute or convalescent COVID-19.

This rearrangement joins TRBV5-4 to TRBJ2-5; 7 bases are shared with TRBD1. CDR3 size: 14 residues. V lost 4 bases and J lost 1; bases outside the gene matches: 4. Germline loops: CDR1 SGHNT, CDR2 YYREEE (reference sequence). CDR3 sequence (DNA): TGTGCCAGCAGCACCGGACAGGCCCAAGAGACCCAGTACTTC. Protein: CASSTGQAQETQYF. The whole variable domain, remainder taken from reference TRBV5-4 and TRBJ2-5, is ETGVTQSPTHLIKTRGQQVTLRCSSQSGHNTVSWYQQALGQGPQFIFQYYREEENGRGNFPPRFSGLQFPNYSSELNVNALELDDSALYLCASSTGQAQETQYFGPGTRLLVL.

The chain uses TRBV18 and TRBJ2-7, with 10 bases lining up with TRBD2. The CDR3 is 15 amino acids. Germline V gene lookup returns CDR1 KGHSH and CDR2 LQKENI. The junction had 4 bases not matched to a gene; V was cut back by 3 bases and J by 2 bases. This CDR3 reads CASSPSLAGTYEQYF. In nucleotides, the CDR3 is TGTGCCAGCTCACCCTCACTAGCGGGGACCTACGAGCAGTACTTC.

This chain uses TRBV3-1 (or the pseudogene TRBV3-2) with TRBJ1-1, with D hard to call. The V end was cut by 3 bases, the J end by 3 bases, with 11 bases between. In germline, CDR1 is LGHDT, CDR2 YNNKEL (reference sequence). This CDR3 is 14 amino acids long. Here the CDR3 reads CASSQRGPDTEAFF. In DNA, the CDR3 is TGTGCCAGCAGCCAGCGGGGTCCTGACACTGAAGCTTTCTTT.

The chain couples TRBV6-4 to TRBJ2-2; D call uncertain. The CDR3 contains 14 residues. Germline V gene lookup returns CDR1 MRHNA and CDR2 SNTAGT. V was trimmed by 3 bases and J by 7 bases, leaving 12 bases between them. The CDR3 loop is CASSEMFSGGELFF. As DNA, the CDR3 is TGTGCCAGCAGTGAGATGTTTTCGGGCGGGGAGCTGTTTTTT.

The chain uses TRBV7-2 and TRBJ1-3; maybe TRBD1 (5 bases). This CDR3 comprises 14 residues. CDR1 and CDR2 (germline): SGHTA, FQGNSA. Trimming cost V 5 bases and J 2 bases, with 10 bases left between them. CDR3 nucleotides: TGTGCCAGCAGCCCGGGACTTACTGGAAACACCATATATTTT. Residues: CASSPGLTGNTIYF.

The chain is built from TRBV7-2 and TRBJ1-2, with 7 bases aligning to TRBD1. Germline loops: CDR1 SGHTA, CDR2 FQGNSA. The J segment lost 8 bases and the V segment lost 8 bases, leaving 11 bases of the junction unmatched. CDR3 length: 13 residues. In DNA, the CDR3 is TGTGCCAGCGCATCTACAGGGGAAAGAGGCTACACCTTC. It encodes CASASTGERGYTF.

The gene calls are TRBV18 and TRBJ2-5; a possible D gene is TRBD2 (5 bases). This CDR3 has 14 residues. CDR1 is KGHSH and CDR2 is LQKENI in the germline V gene. V was trimmed by 6 bases and J by 3 bases, leaving 14 bases between them. The CDR3 is CASSLGSGKETQYF. Written as DNA, the CDR3 is TGTGCCAGCTCCCTTGGTTCGGGGAAAGAGACCCAGTACTTC. Drawing the rest from reference TRBV18 and TRBJ2-5, the complete variable domain is NAGVMQNPRHLVRRRGQEARLRCSPMKGHSHVYWYRQLPEEGLKFMVYLQKENIIDESGMPKERFSAEFPKEGPSILRIQQVVRGDSAAYFCASSLGSGKETQYFGPGTRLLVL.

This clone has only a few counts. This chain uses TRBV7-2 with TRBJ2-7; perhaps TRBD2 as D (6 bases). There are 15 residues in the CDR3. The germline gives CDR1 SGHTA, CDR2 FQGNSA. V shed 0 bases and J shed 3 bases, with 12 bases lying between them. CDR3 protein: CASSLATGGIYEQYF. The CDR3 DNA reads TGTGCCAGCAGCTTAGCAACGGGCGGGATCTACGAGCAGTACTTC.

This clone was recorded only once. This sequence joins TRBV29-1 and TRBJ1-2, with 8 bases identical to TRBD1. This CDR3 spans 12 amino acids. The trim removed 6 bases at V and 2 bases at J, leaving 2 bases unmatched. CDR1 and CDR2 (germline): SQVTM, ANQGSEA. The CDR3 spells CSVGTGNYGYTF. The CDR3 DNA reads as TGCAGCGTGGGGACAGGCAACTATGGCTACACCTTC.

V gene TRBV6-5 combines with J gene TRBJ2-6, with a tentative D call TRBD1 (6 bases). This CDR3 has 15 residues. From germline, CDR1 is MNHEY and CDR2 SVGAGI. V lost 6 bases, J lost 0 bases, and 9 bases lay in between. CDR3 loop: CASRTGYSGANVLTF. For the CDR3, the DNA is TGTGCCAGCAGAACAGGGTACTCTGGGGCCAACGTCCTGACTTTC.

This clone was counted only a few times. The chain employs TRBV5-5 and TRBJ1-1; TRBD1 might be the D (5 bases). This CDR3 has 13 amino acids. Germline CDR1 and CDR2: SGHKS and YYEKEE (reference sequence). Trimming took off 0 bases at V and 3 bases at J, with 6 bases between the two ends. CDR3: CASSLAGYTEAFF. The CDR3 DNA reads TGTGCCAGCAGCTTGGCAGGGTACACTGAAGCTTTCTTT.

J is TRBJ1-1 and V is TRBV29-1; the D is unclear. Per germline, CDR1 SQVTM and CDR2 ANQGSEA. The CDR3 spans 11 residues. V lost 7 bases and J 8 bases, leaving 14 bases between the germline ends. CDR3 nucleotide sequence: TGCAGCGCCCCCACGGAGATCGAAGCTTTCTTT. This encodes CSAPTEIEAFF.

The genes are TRBV13 and TRBJ2-7; 7 positions agree with TRBD1. This CDR3 comprises 16 residues. V lost 3 bases, J lost 0 bases, and 8 bases stayed unmatched. CDR1 and CDR2 from the germline V gene are PRHDT and FYEKMQ (reference sequence). The CDR3 region has the DNA TGTGCCAGCAGCTTTGACAGGGCTGGGAGCTCCTACGAGCAGTACGTC. This gives the protein CASSFDRAGSSYEQYV.

The V gene is TRBV15, the J gene TRBJ1-2, with D possibly being TRBD1 (6 bases). This CDR3 is 16 amino acids long. The V gene's germline CDR1 is LNHNV and CDR2 YYDKDF (reference sequence). V gave up 0 bases and J gave up 1 base, with 12 bases separating them. The CDR3 coding sequence is TGTGCCACCAGCAGAGAGCGACAGGATTTTAACTATGGCTACACCTTC. It encodes CATSRERQDFNYGYTF.

This chain connects TRBV7-2 to TRBJ2-5, with TRBD2 matching over 7 bases. In germline, CDR1 is SGHTA, CDR2 FQGNSA. This CDR3 is 13 amino acids long. V shed 5 bases, J shed 4 bases, and the junction held 4 bases outside the gene matches. Here the CDR3 DNA reads TGTGCCAGCAGCCGGGACTATTCAGAGACCCAGTACTTC. It encodes CASSRDYSETQYF.

The chain employs TRBV7-2 and TRBJ2-7; TRBD2 matches at 7 bases. V was pared by 1 base and J by 0 bases, with 6 bases of the junction left unmatched. This CDR3 has 16 residues. Germline CDR1 and CDR2: SGHTA and FQGNSA. CDR3 sequence: CASSLDGGVSSYEQYF. The DNA of the CDR3 is TGTGCCAGCAGCTTAGATGGGGGGGTGAGCTCCTACGAGCAGTACTTC.

This sequence joins TRBV21-1 and TRBJ2-5; TRBD1 is the table's D call and was not checked against the DNA. TRBV21-1 is given as a pseudogene. The CDR3 has 14 residues. The chain's CDR3 is CASRRGTTQKTQYF. CDR3 DNA sequence: TGTGCCAGCAGAAGGGGGACAACACAGAAGACCCAGTACTTC.